The entry that follows covers one T cell receptor beta chain sequence. This clone has only a few counts. It lacks a known antigen. Within one base of it there is no much larger clone, and no base qualities were kept. The V end loses 2 bases and the J end loses 0 bases, and a stretch of 14 bases separates them. From the germline V gene, CDR1 is SGHTA and CDR2 is FQGTGA. Taken from cysteine to phenylalanine, the CDR3 has 16 residues. Only the CDR3 DNA stays, 48 bases, in frame from base 1. In the prospective study, participants were about 18 to 100 years old, resided in approximately 25 geographic areas of the United States, and were enrolled through a virtual design. To assign participants to cohorts, the prospective study relied on clinical history that participants themselves reported in a screening survey and a study questionnaire. Each participant in the prospective study had whole blood, serum and a nasopharyngeal or oropharyngeal swab collected by mobile phlebotomists. Participants in the prospective study had the option to provide additional blood draws and questionnaires over an approximately 2-month period. Before DNA extraction, blood samples from the prospective study were shipped at room temperature or frozen.

TCRbeta CDR3 regions were amplified from genomic DNA using the immunoSEQ Assay, a bias-controlled multiplex PCR. Per the authors' processing: Nucleated cell counts per sample were estimated from amplification of reference gene primers within the assay. Sequence reads were collapsed and filtered to measure the absolute abundance of every unique TCRbeta CDR3 rearrangement. For each sample, productive Simpson clonality was calculated as the square root of Simpson's diversity index across productive rearrangements. In TCRdb, the immuneACCESS table is reduced to in-frame sequences with V and J assigned. These tables do not hold every clone; where another copy was compared, an unresolved V gene accounts for under half, and the others remain unexplained. V and J calls and clone size come straight from that table; D and trimming were deduced from the DNA. A total of about 200,000 clones appear in this sample, around 86% of them only once. 3.5% to 4% of the sample is held by the ten biggest clonotypes.

The data belong to a study of blood T cell repertoires in COVID-19 (dated by TCRdb to between 2020 and 2021). Notes on the research overall: The collaborator samples originated in the United States, Italy and Spain and spanned the acute and convalescent phases of COVID-19. Where available, HLA class I and class II types were taken from metadata supplied by the sample provider and were not determined by assay-based typing. Samples were obtained from the ongoing ImmuneRACE study (first 160 participants) and from some 1,200 subjects provided by 6 global collaborators. Subjects who had been exposed to COVID-19, were actively infected with it, or had recovered from it provided the deeply sampled blood TCRbeta repertoires that made up the dataset. The prospective study material was composed of cDNA or gDNA derived from T cells, B-cell-depleted T cells, or PBMCs. The repertoires were made available in a free public database intended to serve as a resource for research on the immune response to SARS-CoV-2. Nearly every sample came with metadata listing a de-identified subject ID, COVID-19 status, age in years and sex. What the study reported, not specific to this receptor: Clinical and demographic metadata were provided uncurated, with the amount varying by source and participant.

The rearrangement combines TRBV7-3 with TRBJ2-7; the D gene assignment is ambiguous. The sample consisted of PBMCs or T cells enriched from blood (not recorded which). The sequence derives from a woman in her thirties or forties with acute COVID-19. The DNA reads TGTGCCAGCAGCTTATCCCCAACTGTTAACTCCTACGAGCAGTACTTC. Translated, this is CASSLSPTVNSYEQYF.